This T cell receptor (beta chain) was recovered during a study of lymphopenia after photon versus proton radiotherapy. Clones were read by immunoSEQ multiplex PCR, and TCRdb kept only the in-frame ones, dropping some. Of about 29,000 clones listed, about nine tenths were seen once; the top ten hold about 53%. Study-wide results and limits: After the lymphocyte nadir, photon-treated repertoires showed oligoclonal expansion, especially of CD8+ Temra cells. Better survival with proton therapy was suggested as possible, not demonstrated. Post-nadir TCR diversity decline inversely tracked overall survival among those who died. Photon-treated patients lost naive T cells and TCR diversity; proton-treated stayed stable.

Of note for this clone: Its antigen is unidentified.

Germline CDR1 SEHNR, CDR2 FQNEAQ (reference sequence). V shed 2 bases, J shed 1 base, and the junction held 5 bases outside the gene matches. CDR3 length: 16 amino acids. The sequence derives from a woman aged 55-70 years with cholangiocarcinoma. Some clones in this sample may be carry-over from other donors' samples. Sample: peripheral blood, taken from a patient treated with proton-based radiotherapy. The chain combines TRBV7-9 with TRBJ1-1; 9 nucleotides match TRBD1. CDR3 in amino acids: CASSLLTGGPNTEAFF. As DNA, the CDR3 is TGTGCCAGCAGCTTATTAACAGGGGGCCCGAACACTGAAGCTTTCTTT.